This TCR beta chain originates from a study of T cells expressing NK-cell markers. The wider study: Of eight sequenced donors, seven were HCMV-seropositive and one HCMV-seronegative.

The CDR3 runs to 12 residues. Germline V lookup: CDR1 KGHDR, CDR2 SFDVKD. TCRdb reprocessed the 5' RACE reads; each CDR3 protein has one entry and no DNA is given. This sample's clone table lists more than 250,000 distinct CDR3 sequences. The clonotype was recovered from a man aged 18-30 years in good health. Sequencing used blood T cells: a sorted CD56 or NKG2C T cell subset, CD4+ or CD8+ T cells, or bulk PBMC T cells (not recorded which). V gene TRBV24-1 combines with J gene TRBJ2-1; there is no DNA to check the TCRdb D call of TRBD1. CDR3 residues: CATSDFRGEQFF.